The sequence of this T cell receptor beta chain was determined in a study of blood T cell repertoires in COVID-19. The CDR3 extends over 15 amino acids. The junction had 7 bases not matched to a gene; V was cut back by 6 bases and J by 7 bases. Per the germline V gene, CDR1 is SNHLY and CDR2 is FYNNEI. The assay was immunoSEQ multiplex PCR, and TCRdb's table has in-frame clones only and misses some. Of 100,000 to 150,000 clones listed, approximately 82% are singletons. The clonotype originates from an elderly man with active or convalescent COVID-19. Source material: peripheral blood. The chain recombines TRBV2 with TRBJ1-6; 9 bases match TRBD1. The CDR3 region is CASRPTGGENSPLHF. The DNA of the CDR3 is TGTGCCAGCAGACCCACAGGGGGCGAGAATTCACCCCTCCACTTT. Drawing the rest from reference TRBV2 and TRBJ1-6, the complete variable domain is EPEVTQTPSHQVTQMGQEVILRCVPISNHLYFYWYRQILGQKVEFLVSFYNNEISEKSEIFDDQFSVERPDGSNFTLKIRSTKLEDSAMYFCASRPTGGENSPLHFGNGTRLTVT.